This T cell receptor (beta chain) comes out of a study of shared clonotypes between healthy human individuals. Study as a whole: The plates for each donor numbered three CD4 naive, three CD4 memory, two CD8 naive and one CD8 memory. Overall study findings and caveats: Estimated richness values were generally larger in naive subsets than in memory subsets.

CDR3 length: 12 amino acids. The V and J ends lost 2 bases and 8 bases respectively, with 9 bases between them. Germline CDR1 and CDR2: GTSNPN and SVGIG (reference sequence). Original methodology: Because ImmunoSEQ provided only junction sequences with no quality scores, the filtering differed. Only in-frame clones appear in the TCRdb table, and some are missing; sequencing was by immunoSEQ multiplex PCR. The V and J calls and the clone size are those of that table, but D and trimming were determined from the DNA. The sample includes fewer than 1.6 million clones, around 98.5% of them seen just once. About this clone itself: What it binds is not known.

This sequence joins TRBV30 and TRBJ2-2; D gene ambiguous. The sequence was obtained from a man younger than 45 in good health. Material for sequencing was naive CD4+ T cells sorted from blood. Subset indicated: CD45RA+ positively selected. The CDR3 DNA sequence: TGTGCCTGGAGTCTCAAGGTTGGGGAGCTGTTTTTT. It codes for CAWSLKVGELFF.